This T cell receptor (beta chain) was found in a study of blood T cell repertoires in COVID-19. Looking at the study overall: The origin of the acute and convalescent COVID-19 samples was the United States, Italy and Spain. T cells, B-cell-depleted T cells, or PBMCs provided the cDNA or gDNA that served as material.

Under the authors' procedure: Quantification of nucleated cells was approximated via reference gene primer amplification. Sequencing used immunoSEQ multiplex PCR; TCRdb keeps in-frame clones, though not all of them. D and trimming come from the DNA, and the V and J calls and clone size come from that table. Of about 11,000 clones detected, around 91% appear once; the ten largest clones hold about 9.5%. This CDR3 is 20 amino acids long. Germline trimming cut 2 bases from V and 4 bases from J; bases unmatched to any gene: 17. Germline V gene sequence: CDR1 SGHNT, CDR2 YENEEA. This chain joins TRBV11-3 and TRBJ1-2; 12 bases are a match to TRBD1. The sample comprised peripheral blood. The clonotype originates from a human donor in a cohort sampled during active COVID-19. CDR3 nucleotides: TGTGCCAGCAGCTTAATGTCGGGACAGGGGGCCACGCCCCGGGGCTATGGCTACACCTTC. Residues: CASSLMSGQGATPRGYGYTF. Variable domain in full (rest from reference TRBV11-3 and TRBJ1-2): EAGVVQSPRYKIIEKKQPVAFWCNPISGHNTLYWYLQNLGQGPELLIRYENEEAVDDSQLPKDRFSAERLKGVDSTLKIQPAELGDSAVYLCASSLMSGQGATPRGYGYTFGSGTRLTVV.